These T cell receptor beta chains were read from a single sample in a study of beta chain features in type 1 diabetes. Some clones are missing from TCRdb's copy, which holds only in-frame ones; the method was immunoSEQ multiplex PCR. The sample includes about 640,000 clones, around an eighth of them seen just once. The specimen sequenced was naive CD4+ T cells from blood. The receptors originated from a man aged 25-45 years with type 1 diabetes. CDR3s include the opening cysteine and the closing phenylalanine or tryptophan. Each record gives: V gene, clone size, D gene, J gene, CDR3 protein, CDR3 DNA. A D gene is named only where the DNA matches it firmly. The listing skips clone size in some rows; elsewhere it reads once, few, many or a size class.

>TRBV25-1|NA|NA|TRBJ2-6
CASSTSYSGANVLTF
TGTGCCAGCAGTACTTCTTACTCTGGGGCCAACGTCCTGACTTTC
>TRBV13|NA|NA|TRBJ2-1
CASSLATGGIEQFF
TGTGCCAGCAGCTTAGCGACGGGCGGGATTGAGCAGTTCTTC
>TRBV4-3|few|TRBD2|TRBJ2-5
CASSQALTSGGGRETQYF
TGCGCCAGCAGCCAAGCCCTAACTAGCGGGGGGGGACGAGAGACCCAGTACTTC
>TRBV5-4|NA|TRBD2|TRBJ2-3
CASSLTSGGRLDTQYF
TGTGCCAGCAGCTTGACTAGCGGGGGGCGATTGGATACGCAGTATTTT
>TRBV25-1|NA|NA|TRBJ1-2
CASNSWQGLGYTF
TGTGCCAGCAATTCCTGGCAAGGGTTAGGCTACACCTTC
>TRBV7-2|NA|NA|TRBJ1-6
CASSSYTRGDNSPLHF
TGTGCCAGCAGCTCCTATACTCGGGGCGATAATTCACCCCTCCACTTT
>TRBV7-9|few|NA|TRBJ1-2
CASSKQGTYGYTF
TGTGCCAGCAGTAAACAGGGTACCTATGGCTACACCTTC
>TRBV4-2|few|NA|TRBJ1-6
CASSRTGGIPTYF
TGTGCCAGCAGCCGGACCGGTGGAATTCCCACGTACTTT
>TRBV19|NA|TRBD1|TRBJ2-7
CASSIQGAYEQYF
TGTGCCAGTAGTATACAGGGGGCATACGAGCAGTACTTC
>TRBV19|few|NA|TRBJ1-2
CASGGGYGYTF
TGTGCCAGTGGAGGGGGCTATGGCTACACCTTC
>TRBV5-6|NA|NA|TRBJ1-6
CASSLNDSPLHF
TGTGCCAGCAGCTTGAATGATTCACCCCTCCACTTT
>TRBV7-2|NA|TRBD2|TRBJ2-2
CASSPAGLAETGELFF
TGTGCCAGCAGCCCCGCTGGGCTAGCGGAAACCGGGGAGCTGTTTTTT
>TRBV18|NA|TRBD1|TRBJ2-3
CASSPVTGEDTQYF
TGTGCCAGCTCACCCGTGACAGGGGAAGATACGCAGTATTTT
>TRBV5-6|few|TRBD1|TRBJ2-5
CASSPPGQRQETQYF
TGTGCCAGCAGCCCGCCGGGACAGCGCCAAGAGACCCAGTACTTC
>TRBV6-5|few|NA|TRBJ2-7
CASSYGGAAARHEQYF
TGTGCCAGCAGTTACGGCGGGGCGGCCGCTCGACACGAGCAGTACTTC
>TRBV18|few|NA|TRBJ2-1
CASSTDRADEQFF
TGTGCCAGCTCAACCGACAGAGCTGATGAGCAGTTCTTC
>TRBV10-3|few|TRBD1|TRBJ2-1
CAITGRTGDNEQFF
TGTGCCATCACCGGGCGGACAGGAGACAATGAGCAGTTCTTC
>TRBV9|NA|TRBD1|TRBJ1-2
CASSGAPRDRGKDGYTF
TGTGCCAGCAGCGGAGCCCCGCGGGACAGGGGGAAGGATGGCTACACCTTC
>TRBV18|few|NA|TRBJ2-3
CASSPYTDTQYF
TGTGCCAGCTCACCCTACACAGATACGCAGTATTTT
>TRBV2|few|NA|TRBJ2-3
CASREGADTQYF
TGTGCCAGCAGGGAGGGGGCAGATACGCAGTATTTT
>TRBV20-1|NA|NA|TRBJ2-3
CRASTDTQYF
TGCAGGGCTAGCACAGATACGCAGTATTTT
>TRBV5-6|few|NA|TRBJ1-1
CASSLLGLLNTEAFF
TGTGCCAGCAGCCTGCTAGGGCTCTTGAACACTGAAGCTTTCTTT